The entry that follows covers one T cell receptor (beta chain) sequence. The data belong to a study of PD-L1 blockade in urothelial cancer. The CDR3 contains 16 residues. Germline CDR1 reads WSHSY; CDR2 reads SAAADI. Unmatched junction bases numbered 7, after V lost 6 bases and J lost 0 bases. The assay was immunoSEQ multiplex PCR, and TCRdb's table has in-frame clones only and misses some. Of about 91,000 clones in the sample, around nine tenths were seen once. Sequenced here: PBMCs, sampled around atezolizumab (anti-PD-L1) treatment. This clonotype was sampled from a man aged 55 to 70 with urothelial cancer. This chain uses TRBV10-2 with TRBJ2-7, with TRBD2 matching 11 bases. Here the CDR3 reads CASRGLAAGHSYEQYF. The DNA for the CDR3 is TGCGCCAGCAGGGGACTAGCGGCGGGTCACTCCTACGAGCAGTACTTC.